This T cell receptor (beta chain) was recovered during a study of blood T cells in healthy people across ages. Between the trimmed V and J ends, which lost 5 bases and 6 bases, there was a span of 8 bases. The CDR3 length is 13 residues. Overall study results and limits: Versus aged donors, long-lived donors had higher diversity and more naive CD4+ cells.

The sample providers were healthy Caucasian people from Russia, aged about 6 to 95. This clonotype was seen more than once but under ten times. What it recognizes is unknown. Together with a sample-barcoded 5' primer, a J-beta primer mix was included in a second PCR lasting roughly 6 to 12 cycles. One entry per CDR3 protein, called by TCRdb with MiXCR from the 5' RACE reads. The table shows 1.5 million to 2 million distinct CDR3 sequences, with about 28% occurring only once. The material sequenced was blood. The V gene is TRBV12-3 or TRBV12-4, the J gene TRBJ1-6; D possibly corresponds to TRBD1 (5 bases). The receptor comes from a woman aged 30 to 39 in good health. The CDR3 DNA reads as TGTGCCAGCAGTAAGACAGCTAATTCACCCCTCCACTTT. Translation gives CASSKTANSPLHF.